The rows below give T cell receptor beta chains drawn from one sample of a study of identical twins. TCRdb processed the 5' RACE reads anew with MiXCR; each CDR3 protein has one entry. The sample has 600,000 to 800,000 distinct CDR3 sequences, 20% to 25% seen once. These data also formed part of another study, on T cells expressing NK-cell markers.

Input material: PBMCs. These receptors came from a woman between 18 and 29 years old in good health. Both conserved end residues are part of each CDR3. Fields, in order: clone size, CDR3 length, J gene, D gene, V gene, CDR3 protein, CDR3 DNA. D genes are given only for firm matches. Only some rows state a clone size, as once, few, many or a class for expanded clones.

NA	12	TRBJ1-1	NA	TRBV15	CATQLGETEAFF	TGTGCCACCCAGCTAGGGGAAACTGAAGCTTTCTTT
few	10	TRBJ1-1	NA	TRBV29-1	CSVKTGEAFF	TGCAGCGTTAAGACAGGAGAAGCTTTCTTT
many	15	TRBJ2-7	TRBD2	TRBV6-1	CASSPLAGSSYEQYF	TGTGCCAGCAGCCCCCTAGCGGGATCTTCCTACGAGCAGTACTTC
NA	11	TRBJ1-5	NA	TRBV29-1	CSVGTDQPQHF	TGCAGCGTCGGGACGGATCAGCCCCAGCATTTT
many	15	TRBJ2-1	NA	TRBV11-2	CASSSGPSSYNEQFF	TGTGCCAGCAGCTCGGGACCCAGCTCCTACAATGAGCAGTTCTTC
NA	15	TRBJ1-2	NA	TRBV6-1	CASTPSGDRTYGYTF	TGTGCCAGCACGCCCTCAGGGGACCGCACATATGGCTACACCTTC
NA	15	TRBJ2-7	NA	TRBV4-3	CASSQIKGGLYEQYF	TGCGCCAGCAGCCAGATCAAAGGCGGACTCTACGAGCAGTACTTC
NA	12	TRBJ2-7	NA	TRBV6-2/TRBV6-3	CASGVPSYEQYF	TGTGCCAGCGGGGTCCCCTCCTACGAGCAGTACTTC
NA	17	TRBJ2-1	TRBD2	TRBV5-1	CASTSRTSGREYNEQFF	TGCGCCAGCACCTCGCGGACTAGCGGGAGGGAGTACAATGAGCAGTTCTTC
few	14	TRBJ2-3	NA	TRBV20-1	CSANGRETTDTQYF	TGCAGTGCTAACGGGAGAGAGACCACAGATACGCAGTATTTT
NA	14	TRBJ1-4	NA	TRBV29-1	CSVDGGQPNEKLFF	TGCAGCGTTGATGGAGGGCAGCCGAATGAAAAACTGTTTTTT
NA	19	TRBJ2-1	TRBD2	TRBV11-1	CASSPGLAGGPSSYNEQFF	TGTGCCAGCAGCCCGGGACTAGCGGGGGGACCTAGCTCCTACAATGAGCAGTTCTTC
few	15	TRBJ2-1	TRBD2	TRBV6-1	CASRQRGGSLDEQFF	TGTGCCAGCAGGCAACGGGGGGGGAGTCTCGATGAGCAGTTCTTC
few	12	TRBJ1-2	NA	TRBV12-3/TRBV12-4	CASNGGNYGYTF	TGTGCCAGCAACGGGGGAAACTATGGCTACACCTTC
NA	15	TRBJ2-1	NA	TRBV20-1	CSARRPGVVYNEQFF	TGCAGTGCTAGGCGCCCAGGGGTTGTTTACAATGAGCAGTTCTTC
NA	14	TRBJ2-3	NA	TRBV29-1	CSVEEILASDTQYF	TGCAGCGTTGAAGAAATACTAGCATCAGATACGCAGTATTTT
few	15	TRBJ2-3	NA	TRBV20-1	CSARGAGGGTDTQYF	TGCAGTGCTAGAGGCGCAGGGGGGGGCACAGATACGCAGTATTTT
few	18	TRBJ1-6	TRBD1	TRBV12-3/TRBV12-4	CASSLATGAPGSNSPLHF	TGTGCCAGCAGTTTAGCAACAGGGGCACCAGGATCAAATTCACCCCTCCACTTT
few	12	TRBJ2-5	NA	TRBV24-1	CATSDRRGTQYF	TGTGCCACCAGTGATAGGAGAGGGACCCAGTACTTC
few	11	TRBJ1-1	NA	TRBV29-1	CSVEANTEAFF	TGCAGCGTTGAAGCGAACACTGAAGCTTTCTTT